This T cell receptor (beta chain) was profiled in a study of beta chain features in type 1 diabetes. Study-wide context: Patients shared similar age, gender and cell yields with healthy donors.

What was sequenced were expressed TCRB transcripts, since all of the isolated RNA had been reverse transcribed. Sequencing used immunoSEQ multiplex PCR; TCRdb keeps in-frame clones, though not all of them. The sample records hundreds of thousands of clones, approximately 31% being singletons. Germline loops: CDR1 GTSNPN, CDR2 SVGIG (reference sequence). V was shortened by 4 bases and J by 4 bases, with 10 bases between the two germline ends. The CDR3 extends over 12 amino acids. The sequenced sample consisted of naive CD4+ T cells from blood. This sequence was found in a man aged 18 to 29 in good health. The V and J genes are TRBV30 and TRBJ1-2; D not certain. CDR3 bases: TGTGCCTGGACGTCGTCCGGCTATGGCTACACCTTC. Encoded protein: CAWTSSGYGYTF.